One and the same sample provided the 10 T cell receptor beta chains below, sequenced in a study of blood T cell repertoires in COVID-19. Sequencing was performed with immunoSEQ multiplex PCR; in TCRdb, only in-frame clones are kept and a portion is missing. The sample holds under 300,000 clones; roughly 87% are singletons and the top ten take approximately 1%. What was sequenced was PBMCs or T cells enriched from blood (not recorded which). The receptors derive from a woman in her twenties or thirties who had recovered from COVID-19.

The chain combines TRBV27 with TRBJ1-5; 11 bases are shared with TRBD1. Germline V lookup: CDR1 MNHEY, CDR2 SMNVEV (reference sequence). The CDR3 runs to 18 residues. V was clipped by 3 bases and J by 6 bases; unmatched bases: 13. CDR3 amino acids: CASSFIHSDRGLGQPQHF. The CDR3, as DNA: TGTGCCAGCAGTTTTATCCACTCGGACAGGGGGCTTGGTCAGCCCCAGCATTTT.

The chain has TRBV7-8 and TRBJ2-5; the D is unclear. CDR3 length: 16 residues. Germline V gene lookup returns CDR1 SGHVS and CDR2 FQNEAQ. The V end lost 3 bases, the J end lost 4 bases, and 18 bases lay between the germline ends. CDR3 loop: CASSFETPRVGETQYF. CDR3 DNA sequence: TGTGCCAGCAGCTTCGAAACCCCCCGGGTCGGAGAGACCCAGTACTTC.

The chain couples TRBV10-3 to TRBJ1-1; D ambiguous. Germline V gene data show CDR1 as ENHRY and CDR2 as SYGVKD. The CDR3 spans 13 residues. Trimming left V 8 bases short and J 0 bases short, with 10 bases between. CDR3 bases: TGTGCCATCGACGAGGGATTGAACACTGAAGCTTTCTTT. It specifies CAIDEGLNTEAFF.

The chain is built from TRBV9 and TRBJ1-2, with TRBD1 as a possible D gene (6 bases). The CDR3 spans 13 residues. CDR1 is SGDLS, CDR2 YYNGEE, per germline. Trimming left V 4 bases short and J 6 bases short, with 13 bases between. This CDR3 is CASSPQGLDGYTF. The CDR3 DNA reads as TGTGCCAGCAGCCCACAGGGTTTGGATGGCTACACCTTC. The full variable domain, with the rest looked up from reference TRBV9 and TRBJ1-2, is DSGVTQTPKHLITATGQRVTLRCSPRSGDLSVYWYQQSLDQGLQFLIQYYNGEERAKGNILERFSAQQFPDLHSELNLSSLELGDSALYFCASSPQGLDGYTFGSGTRLTVV.

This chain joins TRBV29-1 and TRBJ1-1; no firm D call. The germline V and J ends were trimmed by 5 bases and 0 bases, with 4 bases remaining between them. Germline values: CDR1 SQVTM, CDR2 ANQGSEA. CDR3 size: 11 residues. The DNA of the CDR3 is TGCAGCGTTTCATTGAACACTGAAGCTTTCTTT. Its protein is CSVSLNTEAFF.

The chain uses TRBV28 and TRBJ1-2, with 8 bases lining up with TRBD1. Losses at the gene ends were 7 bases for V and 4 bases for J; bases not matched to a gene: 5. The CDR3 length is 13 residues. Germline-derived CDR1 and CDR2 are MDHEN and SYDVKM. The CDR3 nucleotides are TGTGCCAGCAAATGGACAGGGAGCTATGGCTACACCTTC. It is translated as CASKWTGSYGYTF.

CDR3 residues: CASSLGCWGANTGELFF. The DNA for the CDR3 is TGCGCCAGCAGTTTGGGCTGTTGGGGAGCTAACACCGGGGAGCTGTTTTTT. V is TRBV23-1 and J is TRBJ2-2, with D possibly TRBD2 on 5 matching bases. TRBV23-1 is reported as an ORF; its role is uncertain. There are 17 residues in the CDR3. V was trimmed by 5 bases and J by 2 bases, leaving 18 bases between them.

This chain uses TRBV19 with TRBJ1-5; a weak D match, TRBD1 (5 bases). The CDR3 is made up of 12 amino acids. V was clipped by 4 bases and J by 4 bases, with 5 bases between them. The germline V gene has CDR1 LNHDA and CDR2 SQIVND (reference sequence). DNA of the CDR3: TGTGCCAGTAGTACAGGGAATCAGCCCCAGCATTTT. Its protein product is CASSTGNQPQHF. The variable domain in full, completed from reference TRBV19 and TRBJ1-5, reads DGGITQSPKYLFRKEGQNVTLSCEQNLNHDAMYWYRQDPGQGLRLIYYSQIVNDFQKGDIAEGYSVSREKKESFPLTVTSAQKNPTAFYLCASSTGNQPQHFGDGTRLSIL.

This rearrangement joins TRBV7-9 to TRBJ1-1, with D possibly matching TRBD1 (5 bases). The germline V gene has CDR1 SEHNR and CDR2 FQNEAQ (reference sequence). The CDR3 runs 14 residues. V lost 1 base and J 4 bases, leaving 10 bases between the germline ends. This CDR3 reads CASSLGGDLTEAFF. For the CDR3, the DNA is TGTGCCAGCAGCTTAGGGGGCGATCTCACTGAAGCTTTCTTT.

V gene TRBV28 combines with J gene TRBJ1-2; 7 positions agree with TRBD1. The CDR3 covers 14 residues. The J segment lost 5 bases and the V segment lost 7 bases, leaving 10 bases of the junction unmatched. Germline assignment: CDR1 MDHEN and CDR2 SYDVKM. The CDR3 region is CASTWDSHAYGYTF. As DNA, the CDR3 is TGTGCCAGCACCTGGGACAGCCACGCATATGGCTACACCTTC.